Sequencing of this TCR beta chain was carried out in a study of radiotherapy plus CTLA-4 blockade in lung cancer. For the study at large: Disease control was present in around a third of patients, and objective responses in approximately 18%. Study-level findings and limits: Expansion in blood of tumor-derived TCR clones was seen after radiotherapy plus ipilimumab. The best prediction of response reportedly came from early blood T cell clone dynamics, with interferon-beta.

CTLA-4 blockade with ipilimumab, together with focal radiation, was given to patients with chemo-refractory metastatic non-small-cell lung cancer. Deletions cut 4 bases from V and 7 bases from J, with 14 bases between. Germline assignment: CDR1 SGHTS and CDR2 YDEGEE. There are 14 residues in the CDR3. TCRdb's table, derived via immunoSEQ multiplex PCR, lists solely in-frame clones and lacks some. Among nearly 110,000 clones, about 84% were seen once, and the ten largest hold roughly 2.3%. Points on this clone: Antigen: not known.

The TCR originated in a human donor with non-small cell lung cancer that progressed on radiotherapy plus ipilimumab. Some clones in this sample may be carry-over from other donors' samples. Specimen: peripheral blood, collected from a patient treated with radiotherapy plus ipilimumab. The chain combines TRBV5-8 with TRBJ1-4; no clear D. The CDR3 is CASSGSPLGEKLFF. CDR3 DNA: TGTGCCAGCAGCGGGAGCCCCCTGGGTGAAAAACTGTTTTTT.